The TCR beta chain under discussion was sequenced for a study of cytomegalovirus exposure and HLA in healthy donors. The germline V gene has CDR1 SGHAT and CDR2 FQNNGV. This CDR3 has 15 residues. J gave up 4 bases and V 5 bases, and 5 bases lay outside the gene matches. Use of 60 Vbeta and 13 Jbeta primers characterized the PCR. Profiled with immunoSEQ multiplex PCR; TCRdb holds only in-frame clones, not every one. Among about 190,000 clones, 82% were seen once, and the ten largest hold 0.7% to 0.95%. The sequence was collected from a woman aged 18-29 years in good health and CMV-seronegative. The V call is TRBV11-2, the J call TRBJ2-3; 11 nucleotides align to TRBD2. Sequencing input: PBMCs. Here the CDR3 DNA reads TGTGCCAGCAGCCGTAGCGGGGGGGCCGCAGATACGCAGTATTTT. Protein: CASSRSGGAADTQYF.